This entry concerns a single TCR beta chain. No antigen is known for it. The TCR alpha and TCR beta cDNA libraries, bearing sample barcodes and UMIs, were generated by 5'RACE using constant-segment primers. TCRdb re-analysed the 5' RACE reads in MiXCR, keeping a single row per CDR3 protein. The sample comprises some 210,000 distinct CDR3 sequences, approximately 20% of which are singletons, and approximately 2.4% rests with the top ten. The entry originates in a study of T-cell memory formation after mild COVID-19. About the research overall: The study found TCR clusters largely donor specific. Study-level findings and limits: Clones from the second wave (peaking day 37) had unconfirmed SARS-CoV-2 specificity. There were some responding clones in pre-infection memory, which suggested that cross-reactive memory had joined.

What was sequenced was PBMCs or a T cell subset sorted from them (not recorded which). This TCR was sampled from an adult woman who had mild COVID-19 (a few samples of this study predate the infection). Cell type and time point are not known.

The CDR3, as DNA: TGCGCCAGCAGCCAAGGGGAGGCTCGCACAGATACGCAGTATTTT. This codes for CASSQGEARTDTQYF. The chain recombines TRBV4-3 with TRBJ2-3; D perhaps matches TRBD2 (6 bases). The CDR3 extends over 15 amino acids. V shed 1 base and J shed 1 base, with 9 bases lying between them. Per the germline V gene, CDR1 is LGHNA and CDR2 is YSLEER.